The clone carrying this T cell receptor (beta chain) was recorded at least ten times. This specimen belongs to a study of Graves' ophthalmopathy and Graves' hyperthyroidism. Amplifying from RNA transcripts, the study obtained TCR beta CDR3 regions. After a first-round RT-PCR with HTBI primers, a second-round multiplex PCR was run. TCRdb itself ran the multiplex PCR reads through MiXCR, one entry per CDR3 protein. The repertoire holds fewer than 600,000 distinct CDR3 sequences, about an eighth seen once, with approximately 9.8% in the top ten. Sequencing was done on a sample of blood. This sequence originates from a woman aged 25 to 39 with Graves' ophthalmopathy.

The CDR3 is CASSSPGHEAFF. The CDR3 DNA follows: TGTGCCAGCAGTAGCCCAGGGCATGAAGCTTTCTTT. The chain has TRBV25-1 and TRBJ1-1; possibly TRBD1 for D (5 bases). The germline gives CDR1 MGHDK, CDR2 SYGVNS. The CDR3 is 12 amino acids. V was clipped by 5 bases and J by 7 bases, with 11 bases between them.